Below, 20 T cell receptor beta chains from the same sample are listed, as sequenced in a study of blood T cell repertoires in COVID-19. Clones were read by immunoSEQ multiplex PCR, and TCRdb kept only the in-frame ones, dropping some. The sample contains 130,000 to 150,000 clones, 80% to 90% of which appear only once. Material for sequencing was peripheral blood. Every receptor here comes from a woman aged 55-70 years with active COVID-19.

The chain joins TRBV2 to TRBJ2-7; 16 positions agree with TRBD2. The length of the CDR3 is 16 residues. V was pared by 6 bases and J by 4 bases, with 6 bases of the junction left unmatched. CDR1 SNHLY and CDR2 FYNNEI come from the germline V gene. The CDR3 reads CASRGLAGGPKYEQYF. CDR3 bases: TGTGCCAGCAGGGGACTAGCGGGAGGGCCTAAATACGAGCAGTACTTC.

This clone came up a few times. The chain joins TRBV3-1 (or the pseudogene TRBV3-2) to TRBJ1-5; TRBD1 matches at 9 bases. CDR3 length: 13 amino acids. The junction had 0 bases not matched to a gene; V was cut back by 3 bases and J by 6 bases. CDR1 LGHDT and CDR2 YNNKEL come from the germline V gene (reference sequence). The CDR3 region has the DNA TGTGCCAGCAGCCAGGGACAGGGTCAGCCCCAGCATTTT. Translated: CASSQGQGQPQHF.

Here the CDR3 reads CASSPERVSSYEQYF. The DNA for the CDR3 is TGTGCCAGCAGCCCCGAGCGGGTCTCCTCCTACGAGCAGTACTTC. The chain has TRBV7-2 and TRBJ2-7; TRBD2 is a possible D gene (6 bases). CDR1 and CDR2 (germline): SGHTA, FQGNSA. V shed 5 bases and J shed 0 bases, with 14 bases lying between them. This CDR3 is built from 15 residues.

The rearrangement joins TRBV11-2 to TRBJ1-5; D is undetermined. The germline CDR1 and CDR2 sequences are SGHAT and FQNNGV. The CDR3 is 15 amino acids. V was cut by 5 bases and J by 4 bases, with 15 bases left in between. CDR3 nucleotide sequence: TGTGCCAGCAGCCCAGCGGCAGGCAGAAATCAGCCCCAGCATTTT. Protein sequence: CASSPAAGRNQPQHF.

The V and J genes are TRBV5-6 and TRBJ2-3; perhaps TRBD2 as D (6 bases). The CDR3 contains 15 residues. V was shortened by 2 bases and J by 3 bases, with 13 bases between the two germline ends. CDR1 is SGHDT, CDR2 YYEEEE, per germline. CDR3 nucleotide sequence: TGTGCCAGCAGCTTTATCTCGGGGGATACAGATACGCAGTATTTT. It codes for CASSFISGDTDTQYF.

The chain couples TRBV28 to TRBJ2-7, with 12 bases fitting TRBD2. The CDR3 length is 15 residues. V was clipped by 5 bases and J by 9 bases; unmatched bases: 11. From germline, CDR1 is MDHEN and CDR2 SYDVKM. CDR3: CASSATSGGQGGQYF. Written as DNA, the CDR3 is TGTGCCAGCAGTGCGACTAGCGGGGGCCAGGGGGGGCAGTACTTC.

The rearrangement links TRBV6-2 or TRBV6-3 to TRBJ2-5; tentative D call: TRBD2 (6 bases). V was pared by 5 bases and J by 0 bases, with 13 bases between. CDR1 and CDR2 from the germline V gene are MNHEY and SVGEGT. The CDR3 spans 15 residues. CDR3 DNA sequence: TGTGCCAGCAGTCACGGGACTTCGTACCAAGAGACCCAGTACTTC. Protein product: CASSHGTSYQETQYF.

This chain uses TRBV18 with TRBJ2-1, with 11 bases lining up with TRBD2. Germline-derived CDR1 and CDR2 are KGHSH and LQKENI. V gave up 0 bases and J gave up 9 bases; unmatched junction bases: 7. This CDR3 spans 16 amino acids. The CDR3 is CASSPPALAGDPEQFF. CDR3 DNA: TGTGCCAGCTCACCACCGGCACTAGCGGGAGATCCTGAGCAGTTCTTC.

V usage is TRBV7-2 and J usage is TRBJ1-4; the D gene is possibly TRBD1 (5 bases). This CDR3 contains 15 residues. Germline lookup yields CDR1 SGHTA and CDR2 FQGNSA. Trimming stripped 2 bases from V and 8 bases from J, with 15 bases between. The chain's CDR3 is CASSLSRQLGEKLFF. The CDR3 DNA reads TGTGCCAGCAGCTTAAGTCGACAGCTGGGGGAAAAACTGTTTTTT.

The genes are TRBV5-4 and TRBJ1-2; 9 bases fit TRBD1. The length of the CDR3 is 14 residues. The germline gives CDR1 SGHNT, CDR2 YYREEE (reference sequence). Trimming cost V 0 bases and J 8 bases; bases outside gene matches: 5. The CDR3 nucleotides read TGTGCCAGCAGCTTGGCCGGGACAGGGAAGGGCTACACCTTC. Protein sequence: CASSLAGTGKGYTF.

The CDR3 DNA reads TGTGCCAGCACCAAAGCGGGAGGGGCAGATACGCAGTATTTT. Amino acids: CASTKAGGADTQYF. V usage is TRBV28 and J usage is TRBJ2-3; 10 bases are a match to TRBD2. Germline CDR1 MDHEN, CDR2 SYDVKM. The CDR3 totals 14 residues. Trimming removed 7 bases from V and 4 bases from J; junction bases left unmatched: 5.

This clone was observed once. This chain links TRBV12-3 or TRBV12-4 with TRBJ1-4; tentative D call: TRBD1 (5 bases). The CDR3 spans 13 residues. Trimming stripped 6 bases from V and 8 bases from J, with 13 bases between. The CDR3 coding sequence is TGTGCCAGCAGCCTACAGGTCACGGAAAAACTGTTTTTT. Amino acid sequence: CASSLQVTEKLFF.

The chain uses TRBV9 and TRBJ2-1; 7 bases fit TRBD2. Germline CDR1 and CDR2: SGDLS and YYNGEE. Trimming removed 2 bases from V and 6 bases from J; junction bases left unmatched: 8. The CDR3 is made up of 15 amino acids. In DNA, the CDR3 is TGTGCCAGCAGCGTGACCAGCGGGATGGGCAATGAGCAGTTCTTC. Protein sequence: CASSVTSGMGNEQFF. The variable domain in full, completed from reference TRBV9 and TRBJ2-1, reads DSGVTQTPKHLITATGQRVTLRCSPRSGDLSVYWYQQSLDQGLQFLIQYYNGEERAKGNILERFSAQQFPDLHSELNLSSLELGDSALYFCASSVTSGMGNEQFFGPGTRLTVL.

The V call is TRBV28, the J call TRBJ2-1; 11 bases are a match to TRBD1. Germline-derived CDR1 and CDR2 are MDHEN and SYDVKM. This CDR3 is 15 amino acids long. V lost 4 bases and J lost 6; bases outside the gene matches: 5. CDR3 residues: CASSWDRGGSNEQFF. The CDR3 bases are TGTGCCAGCAGTTGGGACAGGGGGGGATCCAATGAGCAGTTCTTC.

The J gene is TRBJ1-2, the V gene TRBV5-5, with 12 bases that match TRBD1. The V and J ends lost 4 bases and 8 bases, in that order; junction bases with no gene match: 15. Germline CDR1 is SGHKS and CDR2 is YYEKEE (reference sequence). The CDR3 has 17 amino acids. CDR3 in amino acids: CASSPAAPGTGGRGYTF. CDR3 sequence (DNA): TGTGCCAGCAGCCCCGCGGCCCCCGGGACAGGGGGCAGGGGCTACACCTTC.

The rearrangement links TRBV7-8 to TRBJ1-6; 7 bases align to TRBD1. Germline CDR1 is SGHVS and CDR2 is FQNEAQ. Unmatched junction bases numbered 5, after V lost 3 bases and J lost 6 bases. The CDR3 covers 15 residues. CDR3 loop: CASSFWTGLNSPLHF. The DNA for the CDR3 is TGTGCCAGCAGCTTTTGGACAGGACTTAATTCACCCCTCCACTTT.

This chain's CDR3 is CASSLQPKGYTF. CDR3 nucleotides: TGTGCCAGCAGCTTACAGCCTAAGGGCTACACCTTC. This sequence joins TRBV5-8 and TRBJ1-2; D unresolved. Germline V CDR1 and CDR2: SGHTS, YDEGEE. Trimming shortened V by 2 bases and J by 8 bases, and 10 bases separated the two germline ends. This CDR3 spans 12 amino acids. The complete variable domain, with remaining parts taken from reference TRBV5-8 and TRBJ1-2, reads EAGVTQSPTHLIKTRGQQATLRCSPISGHTSVYWYQQALGLGLQFLLWYDEGEERNRGNFPPRFSGRQFPNYSSELNVNALELEDSALYLCASSLQPKGYTFGSGTRLTVV.

The chain uses TRBV7-2 and TRBJ1-2, with TRBD1 as a possible D gene (5 bases). V was clipped by 1 base and J by 8 bases, with 11 bases between them. CDR3 length: 13 amino acids. Per germline, CDR1 SGHTA and CDR2 FQGNSA. CDR3 coding DNA: TGTGCCAGCAGCTTAGGGGCAGGGATGGGCTACACCTTC. Protein: CASSLGAGMGYTF. The full variable domain, rest sourced from reference TRBV7-2 and TRBJ1-2, is GAGVSQSPSNKVTEKGKDVELRCDPISGHTALYWYRQSLGQGLEFLIYFQGNSAPDKSGLPSDRFSAERTGGSVSTLTIQRTQQEDSAVYLCASSLGAGMGYTFGSGTRLTVV.

The rearrangement links TRBV6-2 or TRBV6-3 to TRBJ2-3; D is possibly TRBD1 (6 bases). The CDR3 covers 15 residues. Trimming took 4 bases from V and 1 from J, leaving 12 bases between them. Germline V gene sequence: CDR1 MNHEY, CDR2 SVGEGT. CDR3 coding DNA: TGTGCCAGCAGTTCCGCAGGGGCCCGCACAGATACGCAGTATTTT. It codes for CASSSAGARTDTQYF.

The CDR3 here is CASSVTGRMYF. CDR3 in DNA: TGCGCCAGCAGCGTCACGGGTCGTATGTACTTC. This chain connects TRBV5-1 to TRBJ2-7; D remains ambiguous. The CDR3 spans 11 residues. With 4 bases removed from V and 12 bases from J, the gap between germline ends came to 14 bases. Germline lookup yields CDR1 SGHRS and CDR2 YFSETQ.